Presented here are 9 T cell receptor beta chains from one specimen sequenced in a study of blood T cells in healthy people across ages (dated by TCRdb to about 2015). Libraries were constructed by 5' RACE. Sequenced on an Illumina HiSeq 2500. A second PCR of roughly 7 to 11 cycles was performed with a sample-barcoded 5' primer and a J-beta primer mix. The public reads were reprocessed in TCRdb via fastp at Q25 and MiXCR, keeping in-frame beta chains. Every distinct CDR3 protein forms one entry, paired with its most common genes and DNA. The sample profile shows around 780,000 distinct CDR3 sequences; about 56% of them were found once. The ten biggest clones cover roughly 25% of the sample. Sequencing input: blood. Receptors were obtained from a man between 40 and 49 years old in good health.

This clonotype was detected a few times. V is TRBV4-1 and J is TRBJ2-3, with D possibly being TRBD1 or TRBD2 (5 bases each). The length of the CDR3 is 13 residues. Germline CDR1 reads MGHRA; CDR2 reads YSYEKL. With 3 bases removed from V and 4 bases from J, the gap between germline ends came to 8 bases. The CDR3 loop is CASSQGVADTQYF. Here the CDR3 DNA reads TGCGCCAGCAGCCAGGGGGTGGCAGATACGCAGTATTTT.

Worth noting for this clonotype: Just one base apart from a much larger clone, this may be a read error. The final CDR3 position lacks the conserved phenylalanine or tryptophan, pointing to a likely read error. The chain is built from TRBV28 and TRBJ2-7; D remains ambiguous. Matching the DNA end better, TRBJ2-4 makes the J call doubtful. The CDR3 has 16 residues. Germline V gene lookup returns CDR1 MDHEN and CDR2 SYDVKM. The CDR3 is CASCNPSPASENIQYL. CDR3 DNA sequence: TGTGCCAGCTGTAACCCGAGCCCAGCATCTGAAAACATTCAGTACTTA.

The CDR3 region has the DNA TGCAGGGCGGGCAGCTACAATGAGCAGTTCTTC. Amino acids: CRAGSYNEQFF. The chain has TRBV20-1 and TRBJ2-1; TRBD2 might be the D (5 bases). The CDR3 consists of 11 residues. Germline V lookup: CDR1 DFQATT, CDR2 SNEGSKA (reference sequence).

The V call is TRBV2, the J call TRBJ1-2; a weak D match, TRBD1 (5 bases). The CDR3 length is 14 residues. The V and J ends lost 5 bases and 5 bases respectively, with 15 bases between them. From germline, CDR1 is SNHLY and CDR2 FYNNEI. CDR3 amino acids: CASSSPGTVYGYTF. CDR3 sequence (DNA): TGTGCCAGCAGTTCACCCGGGACGGTTTATGGCTACACCTTC.

The rearrangement joins TRBV28 to TRBJ2-6; D remains ambiguous. There are 15 residues in the CDR3. Germline values: CDR1 MDHEN, CDR2 SYDVKM. The germline V and J ends were trimmed by 3 bases and 0 bases, with 6 bases remaining between them. The CDR3 spells CASSLADSGANVLTF. In nucleotides, the CDR3 is TGTGCCAGCAGTTTGGCAGACTCTGGGGCCAACGTCCTGACTTTC. The whole variable domain, filled in from reference TRBV28 and TRBJ2-6, reads DVKVTQSSRYLVKRTGEKVFLECVQDMDHENMFWYRQDPGLGLRLIYFSYDVKMKEKGDIPEGYSVSREKKERFSLILESASTNQTSMYLCASSLADSGANVLTFGAGSRLTVL.

Here the CDR3 reads CASSVGDSVAGVIYEQYF. The CDR3 DNA reads as TGTGCCAGCAGCGTAGGGGACAGCGTAGCGGGAGTCATCTACGAGCAGTACTTC. The J gene is TRBJ2-1, the V gene TRBV9; TRBD2 aligns across 9 bases. The J call may be faulty, since TRBJ2-7 better matches the DNA end. CDR3 length: 18 residues. In germline, CDR1 is SGDLS, CDR2 YYNGEE.

The J gene is TRBJ2-7, the V gene TRBV20-1; 11 bases fit TRBD1. With V trimmed by 5 bases and J by 3 bases, 6 bases remained unmatched. The length of the CDR3 is 14 residues. Germline V gene sequence: CDR1 DFQATT, CDR2 SNEGSKA (reference sequence). The chain's CDR3 is CSAGGTGGNYEQYF. The CDR3 nucleotides read TGCAGTGCTGGGGGGACAGGGGGGAACTACGAGCAGTACTTC.

The chain carries TRBV27 and TRBJ1-5; D unresolved. The germline V and J ends were trimmed by 0 bases and 7 bases, with 10 bases remaining between them. The germline CDR1 and CDR2 sequences are MNHEY and SMNVEV (reference sequence). The CDR3 length is 14 residues. CDR3 bases: TGTGCCAGCAGTTTATCTTTCGGGAAACAGCCCCAGCATTTT. Translating it yields CASSLSFGKQPQHF.

The chain has TRBV27 and TRBJ1-1; TRBD1 is a possible D gene (5 bases). V was clipped by 10 bases and J by 0 bases, with 12 bases between them. The CDR3 spans 13 residues. CDR1 and CDR2 (germline): MNHEY, SMNVEV (reference sequence). In DNA, the CDR3 is TGTGCCACCCAGGGCAGGGTGAACACTGAAGCTTTCTTT. It yields the protein CATQGRVNTEAFF.